Listed here are 22 T cell receptor beta chains from one sample, sequenced in a study of cytomegalovirus exposure and HLA in healthy donors. The PCR ran on 60 Vbeta and 13 Jbeta primers. TCRdb's table, derived via immunoSEQ multiplex PCR, lists solely in-frame clones and lacks some. The sample shows more than 80,000 clones, around three quarters of them seen only once. Input material: PBMCs. These receptors originate from a woman between 50 and 59 years old in good health and CMV-seropositive.

V gene TRBV27 combines with J gene TRBJ1-1; the match to TRBD1 covers 8 bases. The CDR3 runs to 16 residues. V lost 3 bases and J lost 8; bases outside the gene matches: 14. Per germline, CDR1 MNHEY and CDR2 SMNVEV (reference sequence). CDR3 DNA: TGTGCCAGCAGTTTCGGACCCGACAGGGGACCCTCGGAAGCTTTCTTT. Residues: CASSFGPDRGPSEAFF.

This chain joins TRBV5-6 and TRBJ2-7; a weak D match, TRBD1 (5 bases). The germline V gene encodes CDR1 SGHDT and CDR2 YYEEEE. V was trimmed by 4 bases and J by 0 bases, leaving 11 bases between them. The CDR3 covers 14 residues. The chain's CDR3 is CASSVDRISYEQYF. DNA of the CDR3: TGTGCCAGCAGCGTCGACAGAATCTCCTACGAGCAGTACTTC.

CDR3 nucleotide sequence: TGCGCCAGCAGCTTGGCTGTCCCCTACGAGCAGTACTTC. Translating gives CASSLAVPYEQYF. The chain uses TRBV5-1 and TRBJ2-7; D ambiguous. V shed 0 bases and J shed 2 bases, with 6 bases lying between them. Germline lookup yields CDR1 SGHRS and CDR2 YFSETQ. The length of the CDR3 is 13 residues.

The chain employs TRBV7-9 and TRBJ2-2; TRBD2 might be the D (5 bases). The CDR3 is 14 amino acids. V was trimmed by 4 bases and J by 6 bases, leaving 12 bases between them. Per the germline V gene, CDR1 is SEHNR and CDR2 is FQNEAQ (reference sequence). DNA of the CDR3: TGTGCCAGCAGCTGGGTGGGAGTCGCCGGGGAGCTGTTTTTT. This sequence encodes CASSWVGVAGELFF.

The V gene is TRBV6-1, the J gene TRBJ2-4; the match to TRBD1 covers 7 bases. Germline CDR1 and CDR2: MNHNS and SASEGT. J gave up 15 bases and V 7 bases, and 9 bases lay outside the gene matches. This CDR3 is 11 amino acids long. CDR3 in DNA: TGTGCCAGCACCGTGGGACAGACGTGGTACTTC. This codes for CASTVGQTWYF.

This clone was detected a few times. The chain recombines TRBV14 with TRBJ1-1, with D unclear. Germline-derived CDR1 and CDR2 are SGHDN and FVKESK. The ends were cut back, 4 bases at V and 8 bases at J, with 11 bases in the middle. The CDR3 loop spans 12 amino acids. CDR3: CASSPLLGEAFF. The CDR3 nucleotides are TGTGCCAGCAGCCCGTTGTTGGGCGAAGCTTTCTTT.

This clone was detected a few times. The chain has TRBV27 and TRBJ2-1; 9 nucleotides match TRBD1. V was clipped by 4 bases and J by 6 bases; unmatched bases: 16. In germline, CDR1 is MNHEY, CDR2 SMNVEV (reference sequence). CDR3 size: 18 residues. The CDR3 DNA follows: TGTGCCAGCAGTTCCCCCCCGGTGGGGGACAGGGTTTTCAATGAGCAGTTCTTC. Protein product: CASSSPPVGDRVFNEQFF.

This clone was seen more than once but under ten times. The V gene is TRBV5-1, the J gene TRBJ1-5, with D possibly being TRBD1 (5 bases). With 5 bases removed from V and 3 bases from J, the gap between germline ends came to 9 bases. The length of the CDR3 is 13 residues. CDR1 SGHRS and CDR2 YFSETQ come from the germline V gene. CDR3 sequence reads: CASRSDINQPQHF. Here the CDR3 DNA reads TGCGCCAGCAGGTCGGACATCAATCAGCCCCAGCATTTT.

The chain carries TRBV6-1 and TRBJ1-2; a weak D match, TRBD1 (5 bases). This CDR3 has 13 residues. Trimming took 6 bases from V and 6 from J, leaving 14 bases between them. The germline CDR1 and CDR2 sequences are MNHNS and SASEGT. CDR3 sequence reads: CASSSYRGNGYTF. For the CDR3, the DNA is TGTGCCAGCAGCTCATACCGGGGGAATGGCTACACCTTC.

The DNA of the CDR3 is TGTGCCAGCAGCTCGCCGGGACAGAGCAAAGAGCAGTACTTC. As protein: CASSSPGQSKEQYF. V usage is TRBV7-9 and J usage is TRBJ2-7; 7 bases line up with TRBD1. The CDR3 runs 14 residues. V dropped 4 bases and J dropped 7; count of bases not matched to a gene: 10. Per germline, CDR1 SEHNR and CDR2 FQNEAQ (reference sequence).

This rearrangement joins TRBV2 to TRBJ1-6; D unclear. Trimming shortened V by 7 bases and J by 7 bases, and 8 bases separated the two germline ends. This CDR3 has 12 amino acids. The germline gives CDR1 SNHLY, CDR2 FYNNEI. The DNA of the CDR3 is TGTGCCAGCACCCCGGAGAATTCACCCCTCCACTTT. Amino acids: CASTPENSPLHF. The full variable domain, with the rest looked up from reference TRBV2 and TRBJ1-6, is EPEVTQTPSHQVTQMGQEVILRCVPISNHLYFYWYRQILGQKVEFLVSFYNNEISEKSEIFDDQFSVERPDGSNFTLKIRSTKLEDSAMYFCASTPENSPLHFGNGTRLTVT.

The chain uses TRBV19 and TRBJ1-1; no clear D. Germline V gene data show CDR1 as LNHDA and CDR2 as SQIVND (reference sequence). The CDR3 covers 13 residues. Trimming left V 5 bases short and J 4 bases short, with 11 bases between. CDR3 nucleotides: TGTGCCAGTAGTCTGGAGGTGACCACTGAAGCTTTCTTT. It codes for CASSLEVTTEAFF. The full variable domain, with the rest looked up from reference TRBV19 and TRBJ1-1, is DGGITQSPKYLFRKEGQNVTLSCEQNLNHDAMYWYRQDPGQGLRLIYYSQIVNDFQKGDIAEGYSVSREKKESFPLTVTSAQKNPTAFYLCASSLEVTTEAFFGQGTRLTVV.

The chain uses TRBV29-1 and TRBJ1-1, with TRBD1 matching over 7 bases. Losses at the gene ends were 6 bases for V and 1 base for J; bases not matched to a gene: 5. CDR1 is SQVTM, CDR2 ANQGSEA, per germline. The CDR3 has 13 residues. CDR3: CSVSDRENTEAFF. Written as DNA, the CDR3 is TGCAGCGTCTCAGACAGGGAGAACACTGAAGCTTTCTTT.

The chain is built from TRBV5-6 and TRBJ1-2; D possibly corresponds to TRBD1 (6 bases). This CDR3 has 15 amino acids. Germline CDR1 and CDR2: SGHDT and YYEEEE. Trimming took 0 bases from V and 5 from J, leaving 14 bases between them. CDR3 DNA sequence: TGTGCCAGCAGCTTGGAGAGGGTAGGGGGTTATGGCTACACCTTC. Encoded protein: CASSLERVGGYGYTF.

V gene TRBV9 combines with J gene TRBJ2-1; D perhaps matches TRBD1 (5 bases). The CDR3 spans 15 residues. Trimming took 0 bases from V and 2 from J, leaving 9 bases between them. Germline CDR1 and CDR2: SGDLS and YYNGEE. The CDR3 coding sequence is TGTGCCAGCAGCGTAGGGGGCTTTACCTACAATGAGCAGTTCTTC. Translated: CASSVGGFTYNEQFF.

This chain links TRBV27 with TRBJ1-5, with 7 bases that match TRBD1. This CDR3 comprises 13 residues. Per germline, CDR1 MNHEY and CDR2 SMNVEV (reference sequence). Trimming cost V 3 bases and J 6 bases; bases outside gene matches: 2. The CDR3 here is CASSFTGVQPQHF. Written as DNA, the CDR3 is TGTGCCAGCAGTTTTACAGGGGTTCAGCCCCAGCATTTT.

This chain connects TRBV9 to TRBJ2-2; tentative D call: TRBD1 (6 bases). The CDR3 sequence is 15 residues long. Between the trimmed V and J ends, which lost 3 bases and 6 bases, there was a span of 15 bases. The germline V gene has CDR1 SGDLS and CDR2 YYNGEE. CDR3 nucleotide sequence: TGTGCCAGCAGCGGCGGACAGACGAGGGCCGGGGAGCTGTTTTTT. Translating it yields CASSGGQTRAGELFF.

The chain links TRBV2 to TRBJ2-1; no clear D gene. Trimming cost V 4 bases and J 8 bases, with 6 bases left between them. Germline V gene data show CDR1 as SNHLY and CDR2 as FYNNEI. The CDR3 has 11 amino acids. In nucleotides, the CDR3 is TGTGCCAGCAGTGTTTATGATGAGCAGTTCTTC. Residues: CASSVYDEQFF.

The table lists this clone with a count of one. The chain recombines TRBV2 with TRBJ1-1; D is uncertain. The CDR3 consists of 11 residues. Trimming took 8 bases from V and 4 from J, leaving 8 bases between them. Germline V gene sequence: CDR1 SNHLY, CDR2 FYNNEI. This CDR3 reads CASSQLTEAFF. CDR3 in DNA: TGTGCCAGCTCGCAACTCACTGAAGCTTTCTTT.

This rearrangement joins TRBV15 to TRBJ2-7, with 12 bases identical to TRBD2. Trimming at V came to 3 bases and at J to 4 bases, leaving 4 bases not matched to a gene. Germline CDR1 reads LNHNV; CDR2 reads YYDKDF (reference sequence). The CDR3 consists of 15 residues. Here the CDR3 reads CATSSLAGGQYEQYF. Here the CDR3 DNA reads TGTGCCACCAGCAGTCTAGCGGGGGGGCAATACGAGCAGTACTTC.

The chain combines TRBV9 with TRBJ1-1; 11 nucleotides align to TRBD1. CDR1 is SGDLS and CDR2 is YYNGEE in the germline V gene. The CDR3 extends over 15 amino acids. V lost 4 bases, J lost 5 bases, and 7 bases stayed unmatched. DNA for the CDR3: TGTGCCAGCAGCCGAGGGACAGGGGGGAGGACTGAAGCTTTCTTT. Amino acid sequence: CASSRGTGGRTEAFF.

The V and J genes are TRBV27 and TRBJ2-2; maybe TRBD1 (5 bases). Germline V gene lookup returns CDR1 MNHEY and CDR2 SMNVEV (reference sequence). The CDR3 spans 18 residues. Trimming took 1 base from V and 1 from J, leaving 16 bases between them. CDR3 bases: TGTGCCAGCAGTTTATTGTTACTGGGCACAGGGAACACCGGGGAGCTGTTTTTT. Amino acid sequence: CASSLLLLGTGNTGELFF.